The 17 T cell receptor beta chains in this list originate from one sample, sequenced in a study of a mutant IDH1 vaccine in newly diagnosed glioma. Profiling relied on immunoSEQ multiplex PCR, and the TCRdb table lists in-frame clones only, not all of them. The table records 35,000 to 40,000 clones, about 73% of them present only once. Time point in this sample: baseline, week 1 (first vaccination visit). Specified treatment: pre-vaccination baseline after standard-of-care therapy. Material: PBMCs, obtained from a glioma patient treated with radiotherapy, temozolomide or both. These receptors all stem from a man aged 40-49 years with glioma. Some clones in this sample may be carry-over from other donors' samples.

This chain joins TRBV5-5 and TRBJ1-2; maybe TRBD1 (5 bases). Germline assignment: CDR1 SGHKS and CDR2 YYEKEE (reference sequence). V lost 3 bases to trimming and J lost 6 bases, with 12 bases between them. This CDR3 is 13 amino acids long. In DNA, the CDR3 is TGTGCCAGCAGCTCCGGGACCGCTGATGGCTACACCTTC. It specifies CASSSGTADGYTF.

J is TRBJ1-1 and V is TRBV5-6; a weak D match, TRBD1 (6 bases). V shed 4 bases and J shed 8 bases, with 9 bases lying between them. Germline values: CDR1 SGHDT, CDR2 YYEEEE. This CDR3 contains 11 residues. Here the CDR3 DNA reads TGTGCCAGCAGCAAGGACAGAGAAGCTTTCTTT. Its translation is CASSKDREAFF.

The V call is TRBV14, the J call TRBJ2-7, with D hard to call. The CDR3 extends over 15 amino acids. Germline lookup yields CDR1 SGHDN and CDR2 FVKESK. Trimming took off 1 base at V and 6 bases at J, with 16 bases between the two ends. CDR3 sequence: CASSQGRTPFSEQYF. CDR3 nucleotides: TGTGCCAGCAGCCAAGGACGAACCCCCTTCAGCGAGCAGTACTTC.

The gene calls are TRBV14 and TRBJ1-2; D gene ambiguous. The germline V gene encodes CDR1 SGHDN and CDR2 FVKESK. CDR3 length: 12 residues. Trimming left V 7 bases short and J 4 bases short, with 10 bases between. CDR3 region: CASTRSGYGYTF. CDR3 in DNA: TGTGCCAGCACCCGGTCGGGCTATGGCTACACCTTC.

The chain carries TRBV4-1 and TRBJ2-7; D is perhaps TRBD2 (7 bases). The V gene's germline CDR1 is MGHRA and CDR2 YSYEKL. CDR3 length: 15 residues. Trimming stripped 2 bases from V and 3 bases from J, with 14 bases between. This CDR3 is CASSQHREGLYEQYF. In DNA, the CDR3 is TGCGCCAGCAGCCAACACAGGGAGGGTCTCTACGAGCAGTACTTC.

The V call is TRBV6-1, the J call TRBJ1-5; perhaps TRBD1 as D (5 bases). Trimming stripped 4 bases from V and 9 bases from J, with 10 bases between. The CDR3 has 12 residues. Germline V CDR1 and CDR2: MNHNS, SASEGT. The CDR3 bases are TGTGCCAGCAGTGCGACAGCACGGCCCCAGCATTTT. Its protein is CASSATARPQHF.

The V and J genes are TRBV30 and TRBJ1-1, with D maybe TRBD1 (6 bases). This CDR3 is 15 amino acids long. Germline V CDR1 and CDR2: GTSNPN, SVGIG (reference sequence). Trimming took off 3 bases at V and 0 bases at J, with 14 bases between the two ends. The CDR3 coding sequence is TGTGCCTGGAGGACTTTAACAGGGTTGAACACTGAAGCTTTCTTT. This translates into CAWRTLTGLNTEAFF.

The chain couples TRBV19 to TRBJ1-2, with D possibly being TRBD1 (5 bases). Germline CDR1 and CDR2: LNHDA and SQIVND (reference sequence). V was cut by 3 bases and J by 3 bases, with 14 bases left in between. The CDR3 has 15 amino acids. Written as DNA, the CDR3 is TGTGCCAGTAGTATTAATGGGGGAAAATACTATGGCTACACCTTC. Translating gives CASSINGGKYYGYTF.

CDR3 DNA sequence: TGTGCCAGCAGCTTAGTTGGCGGAGTCACAGATACGCAGTATTTT. This sequence encodes CASSLVGGVTDTQYF. V and J are TRBV11-3 and TRBJ2-3; D is unclear. The CDR3 contains 15 residues. Germline loops: CDR1 SGHNT, CDR2 YENEEA. Deletions cut 1 base from V and 2 bases from J, with 10 bases between.

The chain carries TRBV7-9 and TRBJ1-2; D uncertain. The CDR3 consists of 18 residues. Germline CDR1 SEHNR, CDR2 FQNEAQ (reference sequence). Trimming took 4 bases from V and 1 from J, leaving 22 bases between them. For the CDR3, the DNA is TGTGCCAGCAGCTCTAGCATGGCAGGTCTTTCTTTTAACTATGGCTACACCTTC. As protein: CASSSSMAGLSFNYGYTF.

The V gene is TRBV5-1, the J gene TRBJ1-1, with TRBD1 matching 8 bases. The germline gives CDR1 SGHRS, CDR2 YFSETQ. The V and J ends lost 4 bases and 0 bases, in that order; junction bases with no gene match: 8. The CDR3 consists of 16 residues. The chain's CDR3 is CASSTTGQVMNTEAFF. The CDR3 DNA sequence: TGCGCCAGCAGCACCACGGGACAGGTAATGAACACTGAAGCTTTCTTT.

The CDR3 loop reads CASSRLLSEQFF. CDR3 DNA: TGTGCCAGCAGCAGGCTGCTATCTGAGCAGTTCTTC. J is TRBJ2-1 and V is TRBV5-4; D remains ambiguous. Germline loops: CDR1 SGHNT, CDR2 YYREEE (reference sequence). The CDR3 runs to 12 residues. The ends were cut back, 4 bases at V and 9 bases at J, with 11 bases in the middle.

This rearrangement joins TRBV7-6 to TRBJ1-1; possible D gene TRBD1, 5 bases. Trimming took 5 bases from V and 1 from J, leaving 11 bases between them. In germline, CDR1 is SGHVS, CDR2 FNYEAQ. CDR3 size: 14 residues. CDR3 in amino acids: CASSLGHSNTEAFF. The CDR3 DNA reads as TGTGCCAGCAGCCTCGGACACTCGAACACTGAAGCTTTCTTT.

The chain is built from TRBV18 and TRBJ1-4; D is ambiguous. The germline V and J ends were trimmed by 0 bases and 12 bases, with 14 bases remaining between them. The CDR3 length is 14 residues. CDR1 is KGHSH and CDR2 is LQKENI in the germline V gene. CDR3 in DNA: TGTGCCAGCTCACCACCCAACCAGCTCGAAGAACTGTTTTTT. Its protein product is CASSPPNQLEELFF.

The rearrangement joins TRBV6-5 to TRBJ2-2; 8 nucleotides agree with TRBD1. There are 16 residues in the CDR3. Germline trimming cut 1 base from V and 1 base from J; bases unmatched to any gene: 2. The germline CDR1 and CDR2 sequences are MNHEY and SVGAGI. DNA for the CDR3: TGTGCCAGCAGTTACTTGGGGACAGGGAACACCGGGGAGCTGTTTTTT. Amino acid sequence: CASSYLGTGNTGELFF.

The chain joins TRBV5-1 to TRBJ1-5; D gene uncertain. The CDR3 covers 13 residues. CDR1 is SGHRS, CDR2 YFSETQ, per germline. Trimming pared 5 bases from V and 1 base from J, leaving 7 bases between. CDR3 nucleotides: TGCGCCAGCAGAGTTGGAAGCAATCAGCCCCAGCATTTT. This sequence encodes CASRVGSNQPQHF.

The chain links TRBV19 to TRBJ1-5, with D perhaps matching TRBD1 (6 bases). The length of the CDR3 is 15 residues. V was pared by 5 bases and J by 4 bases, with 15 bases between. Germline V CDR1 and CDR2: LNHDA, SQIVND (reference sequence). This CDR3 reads CASSLAGGRNQPQHF. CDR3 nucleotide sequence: TGTGCCAGTAGTCTCGCGGGGGGCAGAAATCAGCCCCAGCATTTT.